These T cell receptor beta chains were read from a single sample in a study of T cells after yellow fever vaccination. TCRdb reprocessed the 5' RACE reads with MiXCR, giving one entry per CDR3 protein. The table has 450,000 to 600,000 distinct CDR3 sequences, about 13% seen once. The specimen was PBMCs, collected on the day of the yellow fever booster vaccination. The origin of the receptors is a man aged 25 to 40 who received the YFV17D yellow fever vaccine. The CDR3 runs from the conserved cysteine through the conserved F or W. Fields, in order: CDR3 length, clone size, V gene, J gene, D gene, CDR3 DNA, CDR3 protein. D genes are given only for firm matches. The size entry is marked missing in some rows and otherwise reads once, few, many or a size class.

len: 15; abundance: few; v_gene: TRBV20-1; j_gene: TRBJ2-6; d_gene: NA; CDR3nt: TGCAGTGCTAAACAGGGTGGGGGTGGGGCCAACGTCCTGACTTTC; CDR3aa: CSAKQGGGGANVLTF
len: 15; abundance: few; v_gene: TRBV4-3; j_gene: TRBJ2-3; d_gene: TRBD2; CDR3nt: TGCGCCAGCAGCCAATCAGCGGGAGTTGCAGATACGCAGTATTTT; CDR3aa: CASSQSAGVADTQYF
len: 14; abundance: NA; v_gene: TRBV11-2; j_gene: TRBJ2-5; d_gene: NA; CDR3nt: TGTGCCAGCAGCTTAGTGGCCGCGAGGGAGACCCAGTACTTC; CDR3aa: CASSLVAARETQYF
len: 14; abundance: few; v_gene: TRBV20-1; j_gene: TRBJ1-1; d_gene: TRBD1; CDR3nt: TGCAGTGCTTCCCAGGGGGCCGGGAACACTGAAGCTTTCTTT; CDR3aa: CSASQGAGNTEAFF
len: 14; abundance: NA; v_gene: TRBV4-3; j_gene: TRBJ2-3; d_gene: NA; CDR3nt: TGCGCCAGCAGCGGGACGGGAAAGTCGGATACGCAGTATTTT; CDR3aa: CASSGTGKSDTQYF
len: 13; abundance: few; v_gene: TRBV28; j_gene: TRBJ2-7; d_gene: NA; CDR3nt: TGTGCCAGCACCCCAGGGGACTCCTACGAGCAGTACTTC; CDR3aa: CASTPGDSYEQYF
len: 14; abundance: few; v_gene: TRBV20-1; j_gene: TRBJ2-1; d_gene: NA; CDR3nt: TGCAGTGCTAGAAGGGGTTCGACCTACAATGAGCAGTTCTTC; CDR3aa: CSARRGSTYNEQFF
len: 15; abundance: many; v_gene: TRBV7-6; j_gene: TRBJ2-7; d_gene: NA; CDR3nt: TGTGCCAGCAGCTTATCGCGGGCCCCAACCTACGAGCAGTACTTC; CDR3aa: CASSLSRAPTYEQYF
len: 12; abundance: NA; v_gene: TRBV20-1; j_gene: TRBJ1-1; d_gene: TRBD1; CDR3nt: TGCAGTGCTAGACGGACAGGCTCTGAAGCTTTCTTT; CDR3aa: CSARRTGSEAFF
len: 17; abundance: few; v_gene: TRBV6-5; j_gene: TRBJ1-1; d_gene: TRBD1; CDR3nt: TGTGCCAGCAGTTCGGCTCCGGGACAGAAAATGAACACTGAAGCTTTCTTT; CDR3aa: CASSSAPGQKMNTEAFF
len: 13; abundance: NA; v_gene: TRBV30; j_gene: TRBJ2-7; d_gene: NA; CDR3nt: TGTGCCTGGAGTGACCAGGGCTCCTACGAGCAGTACTTC; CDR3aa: CAWSDQGSYEQYF
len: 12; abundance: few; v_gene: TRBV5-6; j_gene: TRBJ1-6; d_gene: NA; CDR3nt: TGTGCCAGCAGCTTGTATTCCCGAGCCCTCCACTTT; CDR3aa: CASSLYSRALHF
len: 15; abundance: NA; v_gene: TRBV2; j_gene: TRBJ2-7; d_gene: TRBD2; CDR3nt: TGTGCCAGCACTGTGCAGCGGGAGGGCTCCTACGAGCAGTACTTC; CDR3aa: CASTVQREGSYEQYF
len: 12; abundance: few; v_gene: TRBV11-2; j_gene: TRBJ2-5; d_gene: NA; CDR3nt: TGTGCCAGCAGCGAGTCGGGAGAGACCCAGTACTTC; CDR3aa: CASSESGETQYF
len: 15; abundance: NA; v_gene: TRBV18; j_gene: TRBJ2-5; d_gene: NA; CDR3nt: TGTGCCAGCTCTCGGGACCAGCGCCAGGGGGGGACCCAGTACTTC; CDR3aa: CASSRDQRQGGTQYF
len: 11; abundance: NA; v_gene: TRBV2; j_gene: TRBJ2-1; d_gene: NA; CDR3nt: TGTGCCAGCCCGGGCCCCAATGAGCAGTTCTTC; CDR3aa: CASPGPNEQFF
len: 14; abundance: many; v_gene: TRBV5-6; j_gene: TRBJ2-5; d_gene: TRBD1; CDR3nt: TGTGCCAGCAGCTTACGACAGGGGCGCGAGACCCAGTACTTC; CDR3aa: CASSLRQGRETQYF
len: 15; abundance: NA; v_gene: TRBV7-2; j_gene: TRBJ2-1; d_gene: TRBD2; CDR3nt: TGTGCCACTGCGTGGACTAGTCCCCTCTCCAATGAGCAGTTCTTC; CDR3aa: CATAWTSPLSNEQFF
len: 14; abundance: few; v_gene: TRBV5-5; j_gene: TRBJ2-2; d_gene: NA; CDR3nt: TGTGCCAGCAGCTTGAGAGGGCACCCCGGGGAGCTGTTTTTT; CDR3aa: CASSLRGHPGELFF
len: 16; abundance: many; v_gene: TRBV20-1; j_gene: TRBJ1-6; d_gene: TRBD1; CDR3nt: TGCAGTGCTAGAGATCTTACTACAGGGGATAATTCACCCCTCCACTTT; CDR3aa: CSARDLTTGDNSPLHF
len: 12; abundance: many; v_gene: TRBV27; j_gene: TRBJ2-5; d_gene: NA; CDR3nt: TGTGCCAGCAGTGACCCGGGGGAGACCCAGTACTTC; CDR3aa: CASSDPGETQYF
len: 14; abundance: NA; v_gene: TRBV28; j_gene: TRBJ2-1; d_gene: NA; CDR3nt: TGTGCCAGCAGTTTTCCTGCAGGGCGGAATGAGCAGTTCTTC; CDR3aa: CASSFPAGRNEQFF
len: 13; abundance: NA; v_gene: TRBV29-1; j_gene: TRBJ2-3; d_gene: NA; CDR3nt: TGCAGCGTTCGCGCGGGAATTTCGGGTACGCAGTATTTT; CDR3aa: CSVRAGISGTQYF
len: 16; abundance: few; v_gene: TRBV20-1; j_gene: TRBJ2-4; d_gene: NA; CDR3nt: TGCAGTGCTAGCCCCAGGGGGGAGGTGTTAATAAACATTCAGTACTTC; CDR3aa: CSASPRGEVLINIQYF
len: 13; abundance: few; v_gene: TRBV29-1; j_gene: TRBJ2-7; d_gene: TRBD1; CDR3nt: TGCAGCGCAAGAACAGGGGAGAGCTACGAGCAGTACTTC; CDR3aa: CSARTGESYEQYF
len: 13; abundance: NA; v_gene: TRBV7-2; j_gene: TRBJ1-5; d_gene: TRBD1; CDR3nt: TGTGCCAGCAGAGGGACAGGGGTTCAGCCCCAGCATTTT; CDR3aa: CASRGTGVQPQHF
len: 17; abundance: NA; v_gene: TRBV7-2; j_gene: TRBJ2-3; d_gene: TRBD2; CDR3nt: TGTGCCAGCAGCCCTCGAGGACTAGCGGGAGGGGCAGATACGCAGTATTTT; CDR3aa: CASSPRGLAGGADTQYF
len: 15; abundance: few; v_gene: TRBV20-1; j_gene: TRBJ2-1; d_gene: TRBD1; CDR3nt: TGCAGTGCTAGAGCGAGACAGGGGGCTCCGAATGAGCAGTTCTTC; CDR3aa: CSARARQGAPNEQFF
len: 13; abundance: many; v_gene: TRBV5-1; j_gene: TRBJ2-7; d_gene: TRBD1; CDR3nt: TGTGCCAGCAGCCGGGACAGGGTCTACGAGCAGTACTTC; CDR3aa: CASSRDRVYEQYF
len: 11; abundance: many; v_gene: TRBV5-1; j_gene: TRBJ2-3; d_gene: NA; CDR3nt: TGCGCCAGCAGCTCTGAACACTGGCAGTATTTT; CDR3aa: CASSSEHWQYF
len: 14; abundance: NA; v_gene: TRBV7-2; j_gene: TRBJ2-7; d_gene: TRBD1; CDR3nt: TGTGCCAGCAGCCAGGTACAGGGGACCAACGAGCAGTACTTC; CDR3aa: CASSQVQGTNEQYF
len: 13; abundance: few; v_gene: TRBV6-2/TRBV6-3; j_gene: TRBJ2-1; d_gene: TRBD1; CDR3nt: TGTGCCAGCAAACGCCGGGACAGGGACGAGCAGTTCTTC; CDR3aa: CASKRRDRDEQFF
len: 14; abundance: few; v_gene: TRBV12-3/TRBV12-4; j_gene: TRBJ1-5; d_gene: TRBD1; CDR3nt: TGTGCCAGCAGTATAGACAGGGCCGTACTGCCCCAGCATTTT; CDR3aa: CASSIDRAVLPQHF
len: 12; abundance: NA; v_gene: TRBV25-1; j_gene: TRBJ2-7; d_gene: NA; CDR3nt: TGTGCCAGCAGTGAGATCGGACTGGAGCAGTACTTC; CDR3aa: CASSEIGLEQYF
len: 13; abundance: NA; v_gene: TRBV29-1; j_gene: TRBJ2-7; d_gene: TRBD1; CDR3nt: TGCAGCGTTACCGGGACAGGGGGCTCAGAGCAGTACTTC; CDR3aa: CSVTGTGGSEQYF
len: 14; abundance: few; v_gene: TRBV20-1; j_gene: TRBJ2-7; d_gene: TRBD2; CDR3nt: TGCAGTGCCGTTCTAAGCGGGAGGATATACGAGCAGTACTTC; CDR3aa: CSAVLSGRIYEQYF
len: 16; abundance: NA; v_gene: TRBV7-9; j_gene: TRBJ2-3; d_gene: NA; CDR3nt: TGTGCCAGCAGCTTCATGGAGGTCCAGCACACAGATACGCAGTATTTT; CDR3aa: CASSFMEVQHTDTQYF
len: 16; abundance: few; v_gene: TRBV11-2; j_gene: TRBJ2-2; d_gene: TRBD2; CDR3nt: TGTGCCAGCACCCAACGGACTAGCGGGGCCACCGGGGAGCTGTTTTTT; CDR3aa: CASTQRTSGATGELFF
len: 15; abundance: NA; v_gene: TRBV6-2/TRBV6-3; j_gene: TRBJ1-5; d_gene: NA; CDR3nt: TGTGCCAGCAGTTCCTCCGGGGGAAGCAATCAGCCCCAGCATTTT; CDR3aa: CASSSSGGSNQPQHF
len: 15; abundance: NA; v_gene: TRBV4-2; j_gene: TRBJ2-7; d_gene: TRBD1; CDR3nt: TGTGCCAGCAGCCGAGACAGGGGGCAATCCTACGAGCAGTACTTC; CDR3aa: CASSRDRGQSYEQYF
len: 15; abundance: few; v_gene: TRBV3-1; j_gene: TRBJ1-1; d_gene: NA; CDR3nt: TGTGCCAGCAGCCAAGAATGGCAAAAGAACACTGAAGCTTTCTTT; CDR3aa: CASSQEWQKNTEAFF
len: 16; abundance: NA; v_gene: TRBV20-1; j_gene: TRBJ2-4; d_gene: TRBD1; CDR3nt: TGCAGTGCTAGAGGATCCGGGACAGGAGCCAAAAACATTCAGTACTTC; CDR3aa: CSARGSGTGAKNIQYF
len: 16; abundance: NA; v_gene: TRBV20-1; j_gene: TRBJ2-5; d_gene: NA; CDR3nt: TGCAGTGCTAGCCCTACTTCGGGAGCCTCCCTAGGGACCCAGTACTTC; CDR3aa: CSASPTSGASLGTQYF
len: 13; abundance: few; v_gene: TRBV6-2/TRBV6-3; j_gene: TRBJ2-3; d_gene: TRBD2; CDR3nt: TGTGCCACCCGACTAGCGGCCACAGATACGCAGTATTTT; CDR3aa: CATRLAATDTQYF
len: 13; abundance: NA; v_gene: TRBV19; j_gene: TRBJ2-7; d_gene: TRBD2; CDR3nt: TGTGCCAGTAGTATGCGGGGGTCCTACGAGCAGTACTTC; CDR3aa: CASSMRGSYEQYF
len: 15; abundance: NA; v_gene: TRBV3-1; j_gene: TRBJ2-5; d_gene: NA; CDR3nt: TGTGCCAGCAGCCTCCCAGGTAGGGGGGTAGAGACCCAGTACTTC; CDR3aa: CASSLPGRGVETQYF
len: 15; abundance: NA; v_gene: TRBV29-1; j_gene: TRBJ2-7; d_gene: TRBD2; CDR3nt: TGCAGCGTTGATAGCGGGAGAGGTCCTCGGTACGAGCAGTACTTC; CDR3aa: CSVDSGRGPRYEQYF
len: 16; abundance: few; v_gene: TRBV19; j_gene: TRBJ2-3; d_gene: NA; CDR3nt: TGTGCCAGTAGTCCTACCCCAATCTCCCCCACAGATACGCAGTATTTT; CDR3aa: CASSPTPISPTDTQYF
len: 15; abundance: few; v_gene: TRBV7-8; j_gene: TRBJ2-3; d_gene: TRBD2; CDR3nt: TGTGCCAGCAGCTTCCTAGCGGGCTCTACAGATACGCAGTATTTT; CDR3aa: CASSFLAGSTDTQYF
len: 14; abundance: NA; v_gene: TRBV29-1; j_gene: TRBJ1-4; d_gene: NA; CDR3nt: TGCAGCGTTGTCGTTAGCAGCAAGAATGAAAAACTGTTTTTT; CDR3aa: CSVVVSSKNEKLFF
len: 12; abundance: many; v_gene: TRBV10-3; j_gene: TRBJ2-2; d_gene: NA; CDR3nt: TGTGCCACAGGACAGACTACCGGGGAGCTGTTTTTT; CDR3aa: CATGQTTGELFF
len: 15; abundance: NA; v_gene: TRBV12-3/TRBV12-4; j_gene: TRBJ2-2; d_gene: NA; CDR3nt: TGTGCCAGCAGTTTATGGGGGGCTGGAACCGGGGAGCTGTTTTTT; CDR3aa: CASSLWGAGTGELFF
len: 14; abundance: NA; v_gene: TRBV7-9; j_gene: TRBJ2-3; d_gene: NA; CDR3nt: TGTGCCAGCAGTAGGGCAGTAGCATCAGATACGCAGTATTTT; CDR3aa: CASSRAVASDTQYF
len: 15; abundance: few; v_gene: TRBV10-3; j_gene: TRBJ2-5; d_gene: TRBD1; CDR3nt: TGTGCCATCAGAGGGGGCACGAAACGGGAAGAGACCCAGTACTTC; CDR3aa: CAIRGGTKREETQYF
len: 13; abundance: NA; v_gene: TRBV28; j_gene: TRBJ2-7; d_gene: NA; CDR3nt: TGTGCCAGCAGTGTCGTGGGGGTGTACGAGCAGTACTTC; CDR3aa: CASSVVGVYEQYF
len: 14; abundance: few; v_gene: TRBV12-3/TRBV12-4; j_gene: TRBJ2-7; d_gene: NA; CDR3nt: TGTGCCAGCAGTTTAGAGGGGCGTGGGCGGCAGCAGTACTTC; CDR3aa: CASSLEGRGRQQYF
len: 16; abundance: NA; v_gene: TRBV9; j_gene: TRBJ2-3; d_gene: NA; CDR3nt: TGTGCCAGCAGCGTATTATCGGGAGTGAGCACAGATACGCAGTATTTT; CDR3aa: CASSVLSGVSTDTQYF
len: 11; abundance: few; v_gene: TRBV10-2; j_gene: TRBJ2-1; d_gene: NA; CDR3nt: TGCGCCAGCAGTGAGTGGGGTGAGCAGTTCTTC; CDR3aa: CASSEWGEQFF
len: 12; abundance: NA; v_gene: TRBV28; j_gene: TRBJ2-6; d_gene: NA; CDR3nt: TGTGCCAACCGCTCTGGGGCCAACGTCCTGACTTTC; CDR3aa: CANRSGANVLTF
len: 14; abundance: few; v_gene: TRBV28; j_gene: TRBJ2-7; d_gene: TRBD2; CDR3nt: TGTGCCAGCGTCGCCTCTAGCGGAACCTACGAGCAGTACTTC; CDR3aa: CASVASSGTYEQYF